These 19 T cell receptor beta chains were all obtained from the same sample, sequenced in a study of cytomegalovirus exposure and HLA in healthy donors. Generated by immunoSEQ multiplex PCR, the TCRdb table keeps only in-frame clones and is missing some. The data show 250,000 or so clones, around nine tenths seen once. The source material was PBMCs. The receptors shown here come from a man younger than 35 in good health and CMV-seronegative.

The rearrangement joins TRBV28 to TRBJ2-3; 8 nucleotides match TRBD2. J was trimmed by 0 bases and V by 2 bases; bases with no gene match: 10. The CDR3 loop spans 18 amino acids. Germline CDR1 reads MDHEN; CDR2 reads SYDVKM. The CDR3 region is CASSLVSGAPRSTDTQYF. The CDR3 DNA is TGTGCCAGCAGTTTAGTTAGCGGGGCTCCTCGAAGCACAGATACGCAGTATTTT.

In this sample, this clone turned up once. The rearrangement links TRBV7-2 to TRBJ1-3; no firm D call. The germline V and J ends were trimmed by 3 bases and 0 bases, with 6 bases remaining between them. This CDR3 is built from 14 residues. The germline gives CDR1 SGHTA, CDR2 FQGNSA. The DNA of the CDR3 is TGTGCCAGCAGCTTGGTCGGCTCTGGAAACACCATATATTTT. Translated: CASSLVGSGNTIYF.

The genes are TRBV7-2 and TRBJ1-5; D gene unclear. Trimming stripped 1 base from V and 5 bases from J, with 12 bases between. Germline assignment: CDR1 SGHTA and CDR2 FQGNSA. The CDR3 extends over 15 amino acids. The CDR3 bases are TGTGCCAGCAGCTTAGGCGGCTGGTACGATCAGCCCCAGCATTTT. This encodes CASSLGGWYDQPQHF.

This chain joins TRBV28 and TRBJ2-5; D possibly corresponds to TRBD1 (6 bases). Germline values: CDR1 MDHEN, CDR2 SYDVKM. The CDR3 runs 15 residues. Trimming left V 5 bases short and J 3 bases short, with 16 bases between. CDR3 residues: CASSPRQVPEETQYF. CDR3 nucleotide sequence: TGTGCCAGCAGTCCTCGACAGGTCCCGGAAGAGACCCAGTACTTC.

The chain links TRBV9 to TRBJ1-2, with 7 nucleotides matching TRBD1. This CDR3 comprises 15 residues. Unmatched junction bases numbered 11, after V lost 2 bases and J lost 7 bases. Germline V gene data show CDR1 as SGDLS and CDR2 as YYNGEE. The CDR3 protein is CASSVGPGQSFGYTF. In DNA form, the CDR3 reads TGTGCCAGCAGCGTTGGACCGGGACAGAGCTTTGGCTACACCTTC.

The V and J genes are TRBV6-4 and TRBJ1-2; 7 bases are a match to TRBD1. This CDR3 contains 15 residues. Germline V gene lookup returns CDR1 MRHNA and CDR2 SNTAGT. Trimming removed 0 bases from V and 5 bases from J; junction bases left unmatched: 6. This CDR3 reads CASSDSPGTAYGYTF. The CDR3 DNA sequence: TGTGCCAGCAGTGACTCTCCCGGGACAGCTTATGGCTACACCTTC.

This clone was found a few times. The rearrangement uses TRBV5-1 and TRBJ1-6, with D maybe TRBD1 (5 bases). The CDR3 consists of 14 residues. V gave up 1 base and J gave up 9 bases, with 11 bases separating them. CDR1 and CDR2 (germline): SGHRS, YFSETQ. CDR3: CASSLSGGTSPLHF. CDR3 bases: TGCGCCAGCAGCTTGTCGGGGGGGACTTCACCCCTCCACTTT. The full variable domain, completed using reference TRBV5-1 and TRBJ1-6, is KAGVTQTPRYLIKTRGQQVTLSCSPISGHRSVSWYQQTPGQGLQFLFEYFSETQRNKGNFPGRFSGRQFSNSRSEMNVSTLELGDSALYLCASSLSGGTSPLHFGNGTRLTVT.

This rearrangement joins TRBV18 to TRBJ1-4; D not certain. Germline CDR1 and CDR2: KGHSH and LQKENI. CDR3 length: 14 residues. V lost 3 bases, J lost 4 bases, and 9 bases lay in between. The CDR3 DNA follows: TGTGCCAGCTCACCGCCTACAGATAATGAAAAACTGTTTTTT. Translation: CASSPPTDNEKLFF.

V gene TRBV28 combines with J gene TRBJ2-7; 9 bases line up with TRBD1. CDR1 is MDHEN and CDR2 is SYDVKM in the germline V gene. This CDR3 has 16 amino acids. The ends lost 5 bases at V and 2 bases at J; junction bases unmatched: 10. The CDR3 DNA is TGTGCCAGCAGTCTAAAAGGGACAGGGCTGACCTACGAGCAGTACTTC. Translating it yields CASSLKGTGLTYEQYF.

The J gene is TRBJ2-3, the V gene TRBV20-1, with a possible D match to TRBD2 (6 bases). Germline values: CDR1 DFQATT, CDR2 SNEGSKA (reference sequence). This CDR3 is 11 amino acids long. The DNA of the CDR3 is TGCAGCGAGAAACTAGCTGTTACGCAGTATTTT. Translation: CSEKLAVTQYF.

This clone came up many times. This chain links TRBV7-9 with TRBJ2-7; no clear D. Germline V gene lookup returns CDR1 SEHNR and CDR2 FQNEAQ (reference sequence). The length of the CDR3 is 13 residues. Trimming removed 1 base at V and 9 bases at J, with 13 bases between. The CDR3 loop is CASSLGVEVWQYF. CDR3 DNA sequence: TGTGCCAGCAGCTTAGGAGTCGAGGTCTGGCAGTACTTC.

The chain employs TRBV27 and TRBJ1-1; a possible D gene is TRBD1 (6 bases). V lost 0 bases to trimming and J lost 3 bases, with 11 bases between them. The CDR3 has 15 residues. The germline gives CDR1 MNHEY, CDR2 SMNVEV (reference sequence). The CDR3 sequence: CASSLSGGRDTEAFF. The CDR3 DNA reads TGTGCCAGCAGTTTATCGGGGGGGCGCGACACTGAAGCTTTCTTT.

This rearrangement joins TRBV7-6 to TRBJ2-5; 8 nucleotides align to TRBD2. The CDR3 totals 16 residues. The junction had 6 bases not matched to a gene; V was cut back by 2 bases and J by 1 base. Germline V gives CDR1 SGHVS, CDR2 FNYEAQ. The CDR3 DNA follows: TGTGCCAGCAGCTTATTGCGGGGGGCCTCCCAAGAGACCCAGTACTTC. Residues: CASSLLRGASQETQYF.

This chain joins TRBV19 and TRBJ1-4, with 8 positions matching TRBD1. Trimming took 5 bases from V and 0 from J; bases not matched to a gene: 8. CDR1 is LNHDA and CDR2 is SQIVND in the germline V gene (reference sequence). The length of the CDR3 is 17 residues. The CDR3 DNA follows: TGTGCCAGTAGTCGGACCGGGACAGGTGCAACTAATGAAAAACTGTTTTTT. Its protein product is CASSRTGTGATNEKLFF.

The V and J genes are TRBV7-9 and TRBJ2-5; TRBD2 agrees at 7 bases. The CDR3 sequence is 14 residues long. V shed 2 bases and J 0 bases; nucleotides not matched to a gene: 0. Germline assignment: CDR1 SEHNR and CDR2 FQNEAQ (reference sequence). The CDR3, as DNA: TGTGCCAGCAGCTTAACTAGCGACCAAGAGACCCAGTACTTC. The encoded protein is CASSLTSDQETQYF.

The chain couples TRBV6-4 to TRBJ1-2; maybe TRBD1 (6 bases). V shed 4 bases and J shed 4 bases, with 13 bases lying between them. CDR3 length: 14 amino acids. Germline-derived CDR1 and CDR2 are MRHNA and SNTAGT. CDR3: CASSGRTDFYGYTF. The CDR3 DNA sequence: TGTGCCAGCAGTGGGAGGACAGACTTCTATGGCTACACCTTC.

The chain links TRBV7-9 to TRBJ1-1, with TRBD1 identical over 9 bases. This CDR3 has 15 residues. The germline gives CDR1 SEHNR, CDR2 FQNEAQ (reference sequence). J gave up 2 bases and V 5 bases, and 6 bases lay outside the gene matches. The CDR3 DNA reads TGTGCCAGCAGCCCGTGGACAGGGGTAAACACTGAAGCTTTCTTT. Translating gives CASSPWTGVNTEAFF.

The chain carries TRBV10-3 and TRBJ1-4; 7 bases line up with TRBD1. The germline V gene encodes CDR1 ENHRY and CDR2 SYGVKD. The CDR3 contains 17 residues. The V gene end was trimmed by 0 bases and the J gene end by 10 bases; junction bases not matched to a gene: 14. The CDR3 coding sequence is TGTGCCATCAGTGAGTCGACAACAGGGGCCGCTACCATAAAACTGTTTTTT. Translated, it gives CAISESTTGAATIKLFF.

This clone was seen a few times. The chain uses TRBV28 and TRBJ2-7, with TRBD1 as a possible D gene (6 bases). The CDR3 spans 13 residues. Trimming took 6 bases from V and 0 from J, leaving 9 bases between them. Per germline, CDR1 MDHEN and CDR2 SYDVKM. DNA of the CDR3: TGTGCCAGCAGGGTAGGGGGCTCCTACGAGCAGTACTTC. Translated, it gives CASRVGGSYEQYF.